The 7 T cell receptor beta chains in this list originate from one sample, sequenced in a study of T-cell reconstitution after alpha-beta-depleted transplantation in children. Unique molecular identifiers were built into the TCRbeta library. Each CDR3 protein gets one entry after TCRdb re-called the PCR reads with MiXCR. The sample gives over 400,000 distinct CDR3 sequences, around an eighth of which show up once; around 5.6% is in the top ten. This specimen consisted of PBMCs from the stem cell graft donor, obtained from the stem cell graft. These receptors were collected from a human donor who donated a stem cell graft to a child with combined immunodeficiency.

CDR3 coding DNA: TGCAGTGCTAGAGGGTTAGCGGGGGGCTTTCTAGGCGAGCAGTTCTTC. Its translation is CSARGLAGGFLGEQFF. This rearrangement joins TRBV20-1 to TRBJ2-1, with 10 nucleotides matching TRBD2. V gave up 1 base and J gave up 10 bases; unmatched junction bases: 13. Germline CDR1 reads DFQATT; CDR2 reads SNEGSKA (reference sequence). This CDR3 contains 16 residues.

This clonotype was recorded a few times. This chain connects TRBV20-1 to TRBJ2-3, with D tentatively TRBD1 (5 bases). The CDR3 totals 15 residues. From germline, CDR1 is DFQATT and CDR2 SNEGSKA (reference sequence). V lost 5 bases, J lost 2 bases, and 17 bases lay in between. The CDR3 loop is CSALDRDINTDTQYF. The DNA for the CDR3 is TGCAGTGCTCTTGACAGAGACATTAACACAGATACGCAGTATTTT.

This clonotype was counted many times. The rearrangement uses TRBV5-1 and TRBJ2-1; D might be TRBD1 or TRBD2, each matching 6 bases. The V end lost 4 bases, the J end lost 5 bases, and 13 bases lay between the germline ends. Germline lookup yields CDR1 SGHRS and CDR2 YFSETQ. The length of the CDR3 is 14 residues. This CDR3 is CASSTGDTDNEQFF. The CDR3 DNA follows: TGCGCCAGCAGCACGGGGGACACAGACAATGAGCAGTTCTTC.

Details on this clonotype: In this CDR3 the conserved last residue, phenylalanine or tryptophan, is missing, so a read error is likely. CDR3 residues: CASSSALIAKNIQYI. CDR3 sequence (DNA): TGTGCCAGCAGTTCGGCCCTCATAGCCAAAAACATTCAGTACATC. V and J are TRBV12-3 or TRBV12-4 and TRBJ2-4; D call uncertain. The V and J ends lost 4 bases and 0 bases respectively, with 10 bases between them. The length of the CDR3 is 15 residues.

The table lists this clonotype with a few counts. The genes are TRBV6-5 and TRBJ1-1; D unresolved. Trimming stripped 2 bases from V and 10 bases from J, with 23 bases between. Germline values: CDR1 MNHEY, CDR2 SVGAGI. This CDR3 contains 16 residues. The CDR3 DNA is TGTGCCAGCAGTTACGGCCCTGATTCCGGCCCGGGGTTAGCTTTCTTT. Encoded protein: CASSYGPDSGPGLAFF.

At least ten counts were recorded for this clonotype. The chain is built from TRBV12-3 or TRBV12-4 and TRBJ2-7; 9 bases agree with TRBD2. The junction had 4 bases not matched to a gene; V was cut back by 6 bases and J by 4 bases. The length of the CDR3 is 13 residues. In nucleotides, the CDR3 is TGTGCCAGCAGAGGGACTAGCTTATACGAGCAGTACTTC. It codes for CASRGTSLYEQYF.

The rearrangement joins TRBV11-2 to TRBJ1-1, with TRBD1 as a possible D gene (6 bases). The V end was cut by 0 bases, the J end by 5 bases, with 16 bases between. CDR1 SGHAT and CDR2 FQNNGV come from the germline V gene. The CDR3 contains 16 residues. CDR3 in amino acids: CASSLDRAARGTEAFF. The CDR3 DNA follows: TGTGCCAGCAGCTTAGATCGCGCAGCGAGGGGGACTGAAGCTTTCTTT.